Listed below are T cell receptor beta chains from one sample, sequenced in a study of cytomegalovirus exposure and HLA in healthy donors. Here immunoSEQ multiplex PCR was the method, and the copy in TCRdb shows in-frame clones only, minus some. The data hold 100,000 to 150,000 clones, with 80% observed a single time. The sequenced material came from PBMCs. Receptors originate from a man in his forties in good health and CMV-seronegative. Each CDR3 is given with its conserved first and last residue. A D gene is named only where the DNA matches it firmly. Clone size appears in some rows only: once, few, many, or a class for an expanded clone.

TRBV10-3	TRBD1	NA	TRBJ2-7	CAARQGLDYEQYF	TGTGCCGCCAGACAGGGCTTGGACTACGAGCAGTACTTC
TRBV7-6	TRBD1	NA	TRBJ1-6	CASSSGQGWSPLHF	TGTGCCAGCAGCTCCGGACAGGGCTGGTCACCCCTCCACTTT
TRBV2	NA	NA	TRBJ2-2	CASKAGLTGELFF	TGTGCCAGCAAAGCGGGTCTAACCGGGGAGCTGTTTTTT
TRBV30	TRBD2	once	TRBJ2-2	CAWSRTSGELFF	TGTGCCTGGAGTAGGACTAGCGGGGAACTGTTTTTT
TRBV7-2	TRBD2	NA	TRBJ2-5	CASSSTSVRETQYF	TGTGCCAGCAGCTCTACTAGCGTTCGGGAGACCCAGTACTTC
TRBV9	NA	NA	TRBJ1-3	CASSVGGTGSGNTIYF	TGTGCCAGCAGCGTAGGGGGGACTGGATCTGGAAACACCATATATTTT
TRBV28	TRBD1	NA	TRBJ1-2	CASSRDRATVYGYTF	TGTGCCAGCAGCCGGGACAGGGCGACCGTCTATGGCTACACCTTC
TRBV30	TRBD1	NA	TRBJ1-1	CAWSAGDRSNTEAFF	TGTGCCTGGAGTGCCGGGGACAGATCTAACACTGAAGCTTTCTTT
TRBV28	NA	few	TRBJ2-2	CASSDSASYTGELFF	TGTGCCAGCAGTGATAGCGCCTCATACACCGGGGAGCTGTTTTTT
TRBV5-6	NA	NA	TRBJ2-7	CASSFGMGRGEQYF	TGTGCCAGCAGCTTCGGTATGGGCAGGGGCGAGCAGTACTTC
TRBV5-1	TRBD2	NA	TRBJ2-5	CASSLGVFLTSGGQETQYF	TGCGCCAGCAGCTTGGGCGTCTTCCTCACTAGCGGGGGACAAGAGACCCAGTACTTC
TRBV4-1	TRBD2	NA	TRBJ2-1	CASSQWTSGPSYNEQFF	TGCGCCAGCAGCCAATGGACTAGCGGGCCATCATACAATGAGCAGTTCTTC
TRBV7-9	TRBD2	once	TRBJ2-7	CASASPARLAGDYEQYF	TGTGCCAGCGCAAGTCCGGCTAGACTAGCGGGGGACTACGAGCAGTACTTC
TRBV7-2	TRBD1	NA	TRBJ1-5	CASSLGGQGQPQHF	TGTGCCAGCAGCTTAGGAGGACAGGGACAGCCCCAGCATTTT
TRBV5-6	NA	NA	TRBJ2-7	CASSLGAGNLPYEQYF	TGTGCCAGCAGCTTGGGGGCAGGCAACCTCCCCTACGAGCAGTACTTC
TRBV4-1	NA	few	TRBJ2-1	CASSPKFF	TGCGCCAGCAGCCCAAAGTTCTTC
TRBV30	NA	NA	TRBJ2-3	CAWSSSTDTQYF	TGTGCCTGGAGCAGTAGCACAGATACGCAGTATTTT
TRBV19	TRBD1	few	TRBJ2-1	CASSNLQGDYYNEQFF	TGTGCCAGTAGTAATTTGCAGGGGGATTACTACAATGAGCAGTTCTTC
TRBV29-1	TRBD2	NA	TRBJ2-3	CSFSGGDDTQYF	TGCAGCTTTAGCGGGGGGGACGATACGCAGTATTTT
TRBV30	TRBD1	few	TRBJ1-2	CAWTPGGNGYTF	TGTGCCTGGACCCCAGGGGGGAACGGCTACACCTTC
TRBV6-1	NA	NA	TRBJ1-5	CASSEEPRGQPQHF	TGTGCCAGCAGTGAAGAGCCACGAGGGCAGCCCCAGCATTTT
TRBV10-2	TRBD1	NA	TRBJ2-3	CASSEPAETGDTDTQYF	TGCGCCAGCAGTGAACCCGCGGAGACAGGGGACACAGATACGCAGTATTTT
TRBV7-9	NA	once	TRBJ2-2	CASSPGTTTNTGELFF	TGTGCCAGCAGCCCCGGGACAACCACGAACACCGGGGAGCTGTTTTTT
TRBV5-1	TRBD1	few	TRBJ2-7	CASSGTGGYEQYF	TGCGCCAGCAGCGGGACAGGGGGATACGAGCAGTACTTC
TRBV15	NA	NA	TRBJ1-1	CATSRDPGAEAFF	TGTGCCACCAGCAGAGATCCGGGGGCTGAAGCTTTCTTT
TRBV6-1	TRBD1	NA	TRBJ2-5	CASRPTGAQETQYF	TGTGCCAGCAGACCTACAGGGGCCCAAGAGACCCAGTACTTC
TRBV5-1	NA	NA	TRBJ2-3	CASSLEEGGQRDTQYF	TGCGCCAGCAGCTTGGAGGAGGGGGGGCAAAGAGATACGCAGTATTTT
TRBV7-8	NA	NA	TRBJ2-7	CASSLGWGGASYEQYF	TGTGCCAGCAGCTTAGGGTGGGGGGGCGCGTCCTACGAGCAGTACTTC
TRBV10-2	NA	few	TRBJ2-7	CASSEGSGYYSYEQYF	TGCGCCAGCAGTGAGGGGTCGGGGTACTACTCCTACGAGCAGTACTTC
TRBV30	TRBD1	NA	TRBJ2-3	CAFDRGHADTQYF	TGTGCCTTCGACAGGGGGCACGCAGATACGCAGTATTTT
TRBV28	TRBD1	NA	TRBJ1-4	CASSRTGAGAEKLFF	TGTGCCAGCAGTAGGACAGGTGCCGGGGCTGAAAAACTGTTTTTT
TRBV11-2	TRBD2	NA	TRBJ2-1	CASSLDTGTRSSEQFF	TGTGCCAGCAGCTTGGACACCGGGACTAGGTCTTCGGAGCAGTTCTTC
TRBV6-1	TRBD2	NA	TRBJ2-7	CASSDRTSGRAIRWSYEQYF	TGTGCCAGCAGTGACCGGACTAGCGGGAGGGCCATTCGTTGGTCCTACGAGCAGTACTTC
TRBV5-4	TRBD2	NA	TRBJ2-3	CASSFSSGTSGTDTQYF	TGTGCCAGCAGCTTCTCATCCGGGACTAGCGGCACAGATACGCAGTATTTT
TRBV5-1	TRBD1	NA	TRBJ1-6	CASSLVGQGRSYNSPLHF	TGCGCCAGCAGCTTGGTAGGACAGGGGAGATCCTATAATTCACCCCTCCACTTT
TRBV7-2	NA	NA	TRBJ1-2	CASSRRTVEGGYTF	TGTGCCAGCAGCCGTCGGACAGTCGAGGGTGGCTACACCTTC
TRBV10-3	TRBD1	NA	TRBJ1-5	CAISESGRTGGGQPQHF	TGTGCCATCAGTGAGTCTGGCAGGACAGGGGGCGGTCAGCCCCAGCATTTT
TRBV30	NA	NA	TRBJ1-1	CAWSVRWNTEAFF	TGTGCCTGGAGTGTACGGTGGAACACTGAAGCTTTCTTT
TRBV29-1	NA	NA	TRBJ1-4	CSVVGAGEKLFF	TGCAGCGTTGTGGGGGCAGGGGAAAAACTGTTTTTT
TRBV6-1	NA	NA	TRBJ2-3	CASSLGRGSDTQYF	TGTGCCAGCAGTCTCGGGCGGGGCTCAGATACGCAGTATTTT
TRBV5-6	NA	NA	TRBJ2-4	CASTSQGSKNIQYF	TGTGCCAGCACCTCCCAGGGATCCAAAAACATTCAGTACTTC
TRBV5-1	NA	NA	TRBJ2-2	CASSADTGELFF	TGCGCCAGCAGCGCAGACACCGGGGAGCTGTTTTTT
TRBV5-8	NA	NA	TRBJ1-5	CASSLGGGILGNQPQHF	TGTGCCAGCAGCTTGGGGGGGGGCATTTTGGGCAATCAGCCCCAGCATTTT
TRBV15	NA	NA	TRBJ2-1	CATSRERQGLLGNEQFF	TGTGCCACCAGCAGAGAAAGGCAGGGGTTGTTGGGGAATGAGCAGTTCTTC
TRBV6-1	TRBD1	NA	TRBJ2-7	CTTRSTGGMFEQYF	TGTACCACCCGGTCGACAGGGGGAATGTTCGAGCAGTACTTC
TRBV5-1	TRBD2	NA	TRBJ2-5	CASSPVSGEETQYF	TGCGCCAGCAGCCCGGTCAGCGGGGAAGAGACCCAGTACTTC
TRBV6-6	NA	few	TRBJ2-3	CASSYRTTSTDTQYF	TGTGCCAGCAGTTACCGGACAACAAGCACAGATACGCAGTATTTT
TRBV7-2	NA	NA	TRBJ2-3	CASSLTVDTQYF	TGTGCCAGCAGCTTGACAGTGGATACGCAGTATTTT
TRBV19	NA	NA	TRBJ1-5	CASSIVRGSNQPQHF	TGTGCCAGTAGTATAGTCAGGGGTAGCAATCAGCCCCAGCATTTT
TRBV14	NA	NA	TRBJ1-1	CASSQITGSTEAFF	TGTGCCAGCAGCCAAATAACAGGGTCGACTGAAGCTTTCTTT
TRBV5-1	TRBD1	NA	TRBJ1-4	CASSPGQGGEKLFF	TGCGCCAGCAGCCCCGGACAGGGAGGGGAAAAACTGTTTTTT